These 3 T cell receptor beta chains were all obtained from the same sample, sequenced in a study of T-cell memory formation after mild COVID-19. MiXCR was run by TCRdb on the 5' RACE reads, yielding one entry per CDR3 protein. The sample lists tens of thousands of distinct CDR3 sequences, 7% to 8% occurring once. The sample consisted of PBMCs or a T cell subset sorted from them (not recorded which). These receptor sequences come from a man younger than 30 who had mild COVID-19 (a few samples of this study predate the infection). Cell type and time point are not known.

The table lists this clonotype with a few counts. The J gene is TRBJ2-6, the V gene TRBV6-2 or TRBV6-3; TRBD2 is a possible D gene (5 bases). V lost 7 bases to trimming and J lost 7 bases, with 14 bases between them. Germline CDR1 MNHEY, CDR2 SVGEGT. This CDR3 has 14 amino acids. CDR3 nucleotides: TGTGCCAGCACCGGGGATATGTCCGCCAACGTCCTGACTTTC. Translating gives CASTGDMSANVLTF.

This clonotype was seen only a few times. Written as DNA, the CDR3 is TGCGCCAGCAGCTTGGAGGGACAGGACTTCTATAGCAATCAGCCCCAGCATTTT. It yields the protein CASSLEGQDFYSNQPQHF. The chain uses TRBV5-1 and TRBJ1-5; 8 positions agree with TRBD1. This CDR3 is 18 amino acids long. Germline V lookup: CDR1 SGHRS, CDR2 YFSETQ. V trimming: 0 bases; J trimming: 0 bases; junction bases outside the gene matches: 8.

The table lists this clonotype with a few counts. J is TRBJ2-3 and V is TRBV5-6; TRBD1 might be the D (5 bases). Germline loops: CDR1 SGHDT, CDR2 YYEEEE. Trimming removed 5 bases at V and 3 bases at J, with 10 bases between. CDR3 length: 13 amino acids. The chain's CDR3 is CASRPQGTDTQYF. The CDR3 DNA reads as TGTGCCAGCAGACCCCAGGGAACAGATACGCAGTATTTT.